These 20 T cell receptor beta chains were sequenced from one sample in a study of cytomegalovirus exposure and HLA in healthy donors. PCR was performed using 60 Vbeta and 13 Jbeta primers. Profiled with immunoSEQ multiplex PCR; TCRdb holds only in-frame clones, not every one. This sample has about 98,000 clones, with around 75% found just once. The specimen was PBMCs. Receptors originate from a man aged 18 to 30 in good health and CMV-seropositive.

V and J are TRBV5-1 and TRBJ1-1, with D unclear. The CDR3 consists of 13 residues. Germline V CDR1 and CDR2: SGHRS, YFSETQ. With 2 bases removed from V and 5 bases from J, the gap between germline ends came to 10 bases. CDR3 sequence (DNA): TGCGCCAGCAGCTTAAGTGCGTTTACTGAAGCTTTCTTT. This encodes CASSLSAFTEAFF.

Here the CDR3 reads CASSVAPTGVNYGYTF. The CDR3, as DNA: TGTGCCAGCAGCGTAGCTCCGACAGGTGTTAACTATGGCTACACCTTC. This rearrangement joins TRBV9 to TRBJ1-2; D is perhaps TRBD1 (6 bases). Trimming took 0 bases from V and 1 from J, leaving 13 bases between them. This CDR3 comprises 16 residues. The germline V gene encodes CDR1 SGDLS and CDR2 YYNGEE.

This clone was recorded only once. The gene calls are TRBV5-1 and TRBJ1-4; 7 bases are a match to TRBD1. V lost 4 bases, J lost 8 bases, and 11 bases stayed unmatched. This CDR3 has 15 amino acids. CDR1 and CDR2 from the germline V gene are SGHRS and YFSETQ. This CDR3 is CASSKDRSTEEKLFF. CDR3 DNA sequence: TGCGCCAGCAGCAAGGACAGGTCGACGGAGGAAAAACTGTTTTTT.

The chain recombines TRBV28 with TRBJ1-6; 8 bases are shared with TRBD1. Germline trimming cut 3 bases from V and 6 bases from J; bases unmatched to any gene: 4. This CDR3 is built from 15 residues. The germline gives CDR1 MDHEN, CDR2 SYDVKM. The CDR3 DNA follows: TGTGCCAGCAGTTTGTCAGGGGGCTTTAATTCACCCCTCCACTTT. Encoded protein: CASSLSGGFNSPLHF.

The V gene is TRBV6-5, the J gene TRBJ2-7; no definite D call. With 2 bases removed from V and 4 bases from J, the gap between germline ends came to 18 bases. This CDR3 contains 16 residues. Germline CDR1 is MNHEY and CDR2 is SVGAGI. This chain's CDR3 is CASSYGRTLSFYEQYF. The CDR3 DNA reads as TGTGCCAGCAGTTACGGGCGCACCTTGTCTTTTTACGAGCAGTACTTC.

The chain recombines TRBV27 with TRBJ2-3, with D possibly being TRBD2 (5 bases). Germline CDR1 and CDR2: MNHEY and SMNVEV (reference sequence). Trimming took 7 bases from V and 8 from J, leaving 13 bases between them. The CDR3 has 12 amino acids. CDR3 amino acids: CASTPDFGTQYF. The CDR3 bases are TGTGCCAGCACTCCGGACTTTGGTACGCAGTATTTT.

This chain links TRBV10-1 with TRBJ2-5; 7 bases match TRBD2. This CDR3 is built from 13 residues. Germline lookup yields CDR1 WNHNN and CDR2 SYGVQD (reference sequence). V dropped 10 bases and J dropped 5; count of bases not matched to a gene: 10. CDR3 nucleotides: TGCGCCACCCCAACTAGCGTCGTGGAGACCCAGTACTTC. The encoded protein is CATPTSVVETQYF.

In this sample, this clone turned up a few times. This chain links TRBV14 with TRBJ2-3, with 13 bases aligning to TRBD2. The length of the CDR3 is 17 residues. With 5 bases clipped from V and 3 bases from J, the junction kept 8 bases outside the gene matches. Germline CDR1 reads SGHDN; CDR2 reads FVKESK. The CDR3 sequence is CASSSQLTSGGTDTQYF. In DNA form, the CDR3 reads TGTGCCAGCAGCTCTCAACTGACTAGCGGGGGGACAGATACGCAGTATTTT.

The chain joins TRBV6-4 to TRBJ2-2; D gene ambiguous. Germline V gene data show CDR1 as MRHNA and CDR2 as SNTAGT. Trimming pared 4 bases from V and 4 bases from J, leaving 10 bases between. The CDR3 consists of 14 residues. The CDR3 DNA sequence: TGTGCCAGCAGTGCCGCCCCGGGCACCGGGGAGCTGTTTTTT. Residues: CASSAAPGTGELFF.

The CDR3 coding sequence is TGTGCCTGGAGTTTAAGAGTTACCGGGGAGCTGTTTTTT. This gives the protein CAWSLRVTGELFF. This chain connects TRBV30 to TRBJ2-2, with unresolved D. Germline CDR1 is GTSNPN and CDR2 is SVGIG (reference sequence). V shed 2 bases and J shed 5 bases, with 9 bases lying between them. This CDR3 has 13 amino acids.

The chain carries TRBV4-1 and TRBJ2-3; tentative D call: TRBD1 (5 bases). CDR1 and CDR2 (germline): MGHRA, YSYEKL. The V end was cut by 4 bases, the J end by 0 bases, with 14 bases between. The CDR3 covers 16 residues. CDR3 sequence (DNA): TGCGCCAGCAGCCCCAGGGCCTTTCCTAGCACAGATACGCAGTATTTT. Protein product: CASSPRAFPSTDTQYF.

The chain recombines TRBV5-1 with TRBJ1-1; D possibly corresponds to TRBD1 (6 bases). CDR3 length equals 15 residues. In germline, CDR1 is SGHRS, CDR2 YFSETQ. The V gene lost 3 bases and the J gene lost 1 base, with 13 bases spanning the gap. The CDR3 sequence is CASSSRTARNTEAFF. The CDR3 coding sequence is TGCGCCAGCAGCTCTCGGACAGCCAGGAACACTGAAGCTTTCTTT.

The chain employs TRBV2 and TRBJ1-1; D unresolved. Trimming pared 3 bases from V and 8 bases from J, leaving 10 bases between. Germline V gives CDR1 SNHLY, CDR2 FYNNEI. The CDR3 is 12 residues long. The CDR3 nucleotides read TGTGCCAGCAGTGAGAGGAGGAAAGAAGCTTTCTTT. Translating it yields CASSERRKEAFF. Full variable domain (outside the CDR3, taken from reference TRBV2 and TRBJ1-1): EPEVTQTPSHQVTQMGQEVILRCVPISNHLYFYWYRQILGQKVEFLVSFYNNEISEKSEIFDDQFSVERPDGSNFTLKIRSTKLEDSAMYFCASSERRKEAFFGQGTRLTVV.

This rearrangement joins TRBV5-1 to TRBJ1-5, with D uncertain. CDR3 length: 15 amino acids. V dropped 0 bases and J dropped 1 base, with 8 bases sitting between them. Per germline, CDR1 SGHRS and CDR2 YFSETQ. CDR3: CASSLDGFSNQPQHF. CDR3 in DNA: TGCGCCAGCAGCTTGGATGGCTTCAGCAATCAGCCCCAGCATTTT.

The genes are TRBV28 and TRBJ1-4; D unresolved. V dropped 5 bases and J dropped 7 bases, with 8 bases sitting between them. From germline, CDR1 is MDHEN and CDR2 SYDVKM. The CDR3 contains 12 residues. The CDR3 nucleotides are TGTGCCAGCAGTCACCCGGGTGAAAAACTGTTTTTT. It is translated as CASSHPGEKLFF.

In its sample, this clone was seen once. The chain is built from TRBV10-1 and TRBJ2-5, with 9 bases identical to TRBD2. The DNA matches TRBJ2-7 better at its end, which makes the J call doubtful. The CDR3 extends over 17 amino acids. The germline V gene encodes CDR1 WNHNN and CDR2 SYGVQD (reference sequence). The CDR3 DNA follows: TGCGCCAGCAGTGAGTCGACCCGGGCGGGGGGGCGGAACGAGCAGTACTTC. As protein: CASSESTRAGGRNEQYF.

This chain joins TRBV5-5 and TRBJ2-2, with D perhaps TRBD2 (6 bases). The V gene lost 6 bases and the J gene lost 2 bases, with 14 bases spanning the gap. The length of the CDR3 is 15 residues. Germline CDR1 SGHKS, CDR2 YYEKEE (reference sequence). The CDR3, as DNA: TGTGCCAGCACCCGACCGGGGGTTAACACCGGGGAGCTGTTTTTT. Translation: CASTRPGVNTGELFF.

J is TRBJ1-2 and V is TRBV25-1; tentatively, D is TRBD1 (6 bases). In germline, CDR1 is MGHDK, CDR2 SYGVNS. Trimming took 7 bases from V and 6 from J, leaving 12 bases between them. The CDR3 covers 12 residues. CDR3 nucleotide sequence: TGTGCCAGCACCGCGCAGGGGAATGGCTACACCTTC. Encoded protein: CASTAQGNGYTF.

The V and J genes are TRBV5-1 and TRBJ2-3, with D maybe TRBD2 (6 bases). In germline, CDR1 is SGHRS, CDR2 YFSETQ. The CDR3 is 16 amino acids. V was cut by 5 bases and J by 0 bases, with 16 bases left in between. CDR3: CASRKSGLTSTDTQYF. The CDR3, as DNA: TGCGCCAGCAGGAAGTCAGGACTAACAAGCACAGATACGCAGTATTTT.

V and J are TRBV28 and TRBJ1-5, with D perhaps matching TRBD1 (5 bases). Trimming left V 2 bases short and J 4 bases short, with 15 bases between. The CDR3 sequence is 16 residues long. CDR1 MDHEN and CDR2 SYDVKM come from the germline V gene. CDR3 bases: TGTGCCAGCAGTTTAATAGGGGAAGGGGCTAATCAGCCCCAGCATTTT. Protein sequence: CASSLIGEGANQPQHF.